This paragraph covers one T cell receptor beta chain sequence. This sample is part of a study of cytomegalovirus exposure and HLA in healthy donors. The J segment lost 7 bases and the V segment lost 0 bases, leaving 3 bases of the junction unmatched. Per germline, CDR1 SGHRS and CDR2 YFSETQ. The CDR3 contains 13 residues. The PCR had 60 Vbeta and 13 Jbeta primers. This table comes from immunoSEQ multiplex PCR, and its TCRdb copy is limited to in-frame clones, with some not included. The repertoire has 85,000 to 100,000 clones, approximately 64% of them found once; the top ten carry roughly 3.2%. This receptor was obtained from a man in his sixties in good health and CMV-seronegative. Input material: PBMCs. The V call is TRBV5-1, the J call TRBJ2-5; TRBD1 aligns across 7 bases. This chain's CDR3 is CASSLDGDRTQYF. The CDR3 nucleotides are TGCGCCAGCAGCTTGGACGGGGACAGGACCCAGTACTTC.